This paragraph covers one TCR beta chain sequence. No antigen is known for it. The sample holds other DNA sequences that translate to the same CDR3. Trimming cost V 3 bases and J 4 bases, with 12 bases left between them. The CDR3 totals 14 residues. Germline values: CDR1 MNHEY, CDR2 SVGAGI. This sample was included in a study of shared clonotypes between healthy human individuals. Overall study results and limits: Larger estimated richness was generally recorded for naive subsets relative to memory subsets. Measured sharing among donors was expected to vary with sequencing depth.

The naive CD8 population came from CD45RO-negative cells selected for CCR7, without terminally differentiated effector memory CD45RA+ cells. Sequencing was performed with immunoSEQ multiplex PCR; in TCRdb, only in-frame clones are kept and a portion is missing. In the table there are some 580,000 clones, roughly 98% of which are singletons. This TCR was sampled from a man in his thirties or forties in good health. The sequenced sample was naive CD8+ T cells sorted from blood. V usage is TRBV6-5 and J usage is TRBJ1-1; maybe TRBD1 (5 bases). Here the CDR3 reads CASSYQGGSTEAFF. In DNA, the CDR3 is TGTGCCAGCAGTTATCAGGGCGGAAGCACTGAAGCTTTCTTT.